A selection of T cell receptor beta chains follows, all from one sample in a study of response to subunit inactivated influenza vaccine. TCRdb re-analysed the RT-PCR reads in MiXCR, keeping a single row per CDR3 protein. The sample contains 700,000 to 800,000 distinct CDR3 sequences, under 20% of which appear only once. This specimen consisted of PBMCs from blood, obtained 4 to 6 days after vaccination. These receptors all come from a man aged 50 to 60 who received an inactivated influenza vaccine. CDR3s include the opening cysteine and the closing phenylalanine or tryptophan. A D gene is named only where the DNA matches it firmly. Clone size appears in some rows only: once, few, many, or a class for an expanded clone.

j_call clone_size d_call v_call cdr3_nt cdr3_aa
TRBJ2-3 many NA TRBV7-6 TGTGCCAGCAGCTTAGGGACGGGCTCAGATACGCAGTATTTT CASSLGTGSDTQYF
TRBJ2-7 few NA TRBV28 TGTGCCAGCAAAGGGGACTGGGGACCCACCTACGAGCAGTACTTC CASKGDWGPTYEQYF
TRBJ2-7 once NA TRBV20-1 TGCAGTGCTAACACCGCAGGGGACGAGCAGTACTTC CSANTAGDEQYF
TRBJ2-4 few TRBD1 TRBV10-3 TGTGCCATCAGTCCGACAGGGGACATTCAGTACTTC CAISPTGDIQYF
TRBJ1-4 NA TRBD1 TRBV13 TGTGCCAGCAGCGCAAGGGGGCACGAAAAACTGTTTTTT CASSARGHEKLFF
TRBJ2-1 NA TRBD2 TRBV4-2 TGTGCCAGCAGCCAAGAGGCTAGCGGGAATGAGCAGTTCTTC CASSQEASGNEQFF
TRBJ2-7 NA NA TRBV7-6 TGTGCCAGCAGCTTCCTGGCAGGGAACGACGAGCAGTACTTC CASSFLAGNDEQYF
TRBJ2-1 NA NA TRBV19 TGTGCCAGTAGTATTAGAGGTGGAGGATCTTACAATGAGCAGTTCTTC CASSIRGGGSYNEQFF
TRBJ2-7 NA TRBD1 TRBV6-2/TRBV6-3 TGTGCCAACAGTTCCTGGGACAGGGGGGCCTACGAGCAGTACTTC CANSSWDRGAYEQYF
TRBJ2-1 few NA TRBV30 TGTGCCTGGAGTGTATTCTCCGGGACCCTAAGGCACAATGAGCAGTTCTTC CAWSVFSGTLRHNEQFF
TRBJ2-3 once NA TRBV21-1 TGTGCCAGCAGCAAAGTGCCCCGGGACAGCCCAAGCGCAGATACGCAGTATTTT CASSKVPRDSPSADTQYF
TRBJ1-4 NA NA TRBV15 TGTGCCACCAGCAGAAAGTTGCTGGTGGCAGGGAATGATGAAAAACTGTTTTTT CATSRKLLVAGNDEKLFF
TRBJ1-2 NA NA TRBV7-2 TGTGCCAGCAGCTTAAGACGGGTCCCTAACTATGGCTACACCTTC CASSLRRVPNYGYTF
TRBJ2-3 many NA TRBV9 TGTGCCAGCAGTCTCGGGGGCCACAGCACAGATACGCAGTATTTT CASSLGGHSTDTQYF
TRBJ2-7 few NA TRBV20-1 TGCAGTGCTAGGATGAATCCCGGGACCCGGGACGAGCAGTACTTC CSARMNPGTRDEQYF
TRBJ2-7 many TRBD1 TRBV5-1 TGCGCCAGCAGCCCCGGGACAGACTCTGTCGAGCAGTACTTC CASSPGTDSVEQYF
TRBJ2-2 few TRBD1 TRBV15 TGTGCCACCAGCAGCGACAGGGGGGGGGAGCTGTTTTTT CATSSDRGGELFF
TRBJ2-7 NA TRBD1 TRBV10-3 TGTGCCATCGCGGGACAGGTCACGGAAAGTCACGAGCAGTACTTC CAIAGQVTESHEQYF
TRBJ2-7 NA NA TRBV7-9 TGTGCCAGCAGCTTAGCGCGGCAGGGGAGCTCCTACGAGCAGTACTTC CASSLARQGSSYEQYF
TRBJ1-4 NA NA TRBV5-1 TGCGCCAGCAGCTATGGGGGTGCAACTAATGAAAAACTGTTTTTT CASSYGGATNEKLFF
TRBJ2-1 few NA TRBV5-5 TGTGCCAGCAGGACGGGGGGCCAAAGCTCCTACAATGAGCAGTTCTTC CASRTGGQSSYNEQFF
TRBJ2-1 NA NA TRBV12-3/TRBV12-4 TGTGCCAGCAGTTTTTTACTAGTAAATGAGCAGTTCTTC CASSFLLVNEQFF
TRBJ1-3 NA NA TRBV7-2 TGTGCCAGCAGCCCCCAGACAGGACGTGGAAACACCATATATTTT CASSPQTGRGNTIYF
TRBJ2-3 few NA TRBV29-1 TGCAGCGTTGAGACTAGTCTATCAGATACGCAGTATTTT CSVETSLSDTQYF